This T cell receptor (beta chain) was recovered during a study of cytomegalovirus exposure and HLA in healthy donors. General study points: Accurate HLA-A and HLA-B prediction from TCR beta sequences was reported for most subjects. Cytomegalovirus association was assigned to about 180 TCR beta chains. A cluster of highly shared sequence variants was likely a sequencing artifact. Analysis was carried out at a later point, and it linked a missense DCLRE1C variant to TCR beta V- and J-gene trimming.

As for this clone: Its specificity is not known. The junction shows a germline mismatch at one end, possibly a read error.

Germline V gene data show CDR1 as SEHNR and CDR2 as FQNEAQ (reference sequence). The CDR3 contains 15 residues. The study ran its PCR with 60 Vbeta and 13 Jbeta primers. Some clones are missing from TCRdb's copy, which holds only in-frame ones; the method was immunoSEQ multiplex PCR. The sample includes about 260,000 clones, just over 70% of them seen just once. V is TRBV7-9 and J is TRBJ1-1, with 8 bases identical to TRBD1. This sequence originates from a female donor in good health and CMV-seronegative. Source material: PBMCs. CDR3 residues: CSSTLTGGSNTEAFF. The CDR3 coding sequence is TGTTCCAGCACCCTAACAGGGGGGTCAAACACTGAAGCTTTCTTT.